The 11 T cell receptor beta chains in this list originate from one sample, sequenced in a study of shared clonotypes between healthy human individuals. CD45RO-negative, CCR7-selected cells formed the naive CD8 fraction, which excluded terminally differentiated effector memory CD45RA+ cells. Using immunoSEQ multiplex PCR, the repertoire was profiled, and TCRdb retains in-frame clones only, with some absent. The sample consists of 1.5 million to 2.5 million clones, about 95% of them appearing once. Sequencing was carried out using naive CD8+ T cells sorted from blood. The receptor source for this set is a man aged 18-30 years in good health.

The chain is built from TRBV5-4 and TRBJ1-1; 8 bases agree with TRBD1. CDR3 length equals 15 residues. Germline values: CDR1 SGHNT, CDR2 YYREEE (reference sequence). Unmatched junction bases numbered 6, after V lost 1 base and J lost 4 bases. CDR3 in DNA: TGTGCCAGCAGCTTGTGGACAGGGTTAGTCACTGAAGCTTTCTTT. Translating it yields CASSLWTGLVTEAFF.

The J gene is TRBJ1-2, the V gene TRBV27; D possibly corresponds to TRBD1 (5 bases). The CDR3 is 14 amino acids. Germline V gene sequence: CDR1 MNHEY, CDR2 SMNVEV (reference sequence). V gave up 5 bases and J gave up 1 base, with 11 bases separating them. The CDR3 DNA follows: TGTGCCAGCAGTCAGCAGGGACTTAACTATGGCTACACCTTC. The encoded protein is CASSQQGLNYGYTF.

J is TRBJ2-7 and V is TRBV4-1; 9 bases are a match to TRBD2. The CDR3 totals 15 residues. CDR1 MGHRA and CDR2 YSYEKL come from the germline V gene. Trimming cost V 1 base and J 4 bases; bases outside gene matches: 5. DNA of the CDR3: TGCGCCAGCAGCCAAGTAGCGGGGGCTAAATACGAGCAGTACTTC. This codes for CASSQVAGAKYEQYF.

This chain uses TRBV6-1 with TRBJ1-2; 8 bases match TRBD1. The length of the CDR3 is 14 residues. Trimming cost V 5 bases and J 4 bases; bases outside gene matches: 6. Germline V gene data show CDR1 as MNHNS and CDR2 as SASEGT. The CDR3 sequence is CASSPRTGSYGYTF. DNA for the CDR3: TGTGCCAGCAGTCCCCGGACAGGGAGCTATGGCTACACCTTC.

This chain joins TRBV7-9 and TRBJ2-7; TRBD2 is a possible D gene (6 bases). Trimming took 1 base from V and 6 from J, leaving 13 bases between them. The V gene's germline CDR1 is SEHNR and CDR2 FQNEAQ (reference sequence). The CDR3 is made up of 14 amino acids. The CDR3 sequence: CASSLEGQGGEQYF. The CDR3 bases are TGTGCCAGCAGCTTAGAGGGGCAGGGAGGCGAGCAGTACTTC.

The chain employs TRBV6-1 and TRBJ2-2; 7 bases map to TRBD2. Germline trimming cut 4 bases from V and 5 bases from J; bases unmatched to any gene: 10. The germline CDR1 and CDR2 sequences are MNHNS and SASEGT. This CDR3 has 16 residues. The CDR3 reads CASSVRDYPRTGELFF. The DNA for the CDR3 is TGTGCCAGCAGTGTCCGGGACTACCCTCGAACCGGGGAGCTGTTTTTT.

J is TRBJ2-1 and V is TRBV9, with TRBD1 matching 7 bases. The length of the CDR3 is 14 residues. The V segment lost 2 bases and the J segment 5 bases; nucleotides outside the gene matches: 4. The germline V gene has CDR1 SGDLS and CDR2 YYNGEE. The CDR3 here is CASSVRGTDNEQFF. For the CDR3, the DNA is TGTGCCAGCAGCGTTAGGGGGACAGACAATGAGCAGTTCTTC.

This clone was counted once. This sample includes further DNA sequences coding for the same CDR3. V usage is TRBV27 and J usage is TRBJ2-1; 8 bases align to TRBD2. The germline V gene encodes CDR1 MNHEY and CDR2 SMNVEV (reference sequence). V dropped 0 bases and J dropped 0; count of bases not matched to a gene: 1. The CDR3 runs to 16 residues. CDR3 sequence: CASSLSSGSSYNEQFF. The CDR3 nucleotides are TGTGCCAGCAGTTTATCAAGCGGGAGCTCCTACAATGAGCAGTTCTTC.

This chain joins TRBV27 and TRBJ1-1; TRBD1 agrees at 8 bases. The J segment lost 7 bases and the V segment lost 2 bases, leaving 6 bases of the junction unmatched. CDR3 size: 14 residues. Germline assignment: CDR1 MNHEY and CDR2 SMNVEV (reference sequence). The CDR3 nucleotides read TGTGCCAGCAGTTTAGGGCAGGGGGCTCTTGAAGCTTTCTTT. Translating it yields CASSLGQGALEAFF.

The chain employs TRBV19 and TRBJ2-3; 8 positions match TRBD2. V shed 8 bases and J 6 bases; nucleotides not matched to a gene: 22. The germline CDR1 and CDR2 sequences are LNHDA and SQIVND (reference sequence). This CDR3 contains 18 residues. CDR3 bases: TGTGCCAGTCGTCCAAGAAGGGGGACTAGGGAAGGGTCGGATACGCAGTATTTT. This translates into CASRPRRGTREGSDTQYF.

This sequence joins TRBV7-3 and TRBJ1-2, with TRBD1 as a possible D gene (5 bases). Trimming shortened V by 3 bases and J by 14 bases, and 19 bases separated the two germline ends. The CDR3 has 13 residues. Looked up from germline, CDR1 is SGHTA and CDR2 is FQGTGA. The CDR3, as DNA: TGTGCCAGCAGCTTGGGTGGGTCAGGGTTGTCGACCTTC. This translates into CASSLGGSGLSTF.